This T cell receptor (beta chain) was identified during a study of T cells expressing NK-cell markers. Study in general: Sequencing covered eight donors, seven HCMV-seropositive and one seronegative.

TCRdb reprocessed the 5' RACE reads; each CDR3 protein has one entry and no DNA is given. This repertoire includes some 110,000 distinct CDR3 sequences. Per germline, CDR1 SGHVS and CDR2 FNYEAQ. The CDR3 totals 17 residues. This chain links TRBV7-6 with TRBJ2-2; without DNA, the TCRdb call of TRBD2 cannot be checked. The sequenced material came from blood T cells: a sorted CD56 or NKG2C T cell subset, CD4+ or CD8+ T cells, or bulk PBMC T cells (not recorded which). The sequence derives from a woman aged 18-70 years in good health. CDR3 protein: CASSSTSGGANTGELFF.